The clone carrying this T cell receptor (beta chain) was recorded a few times. The data stem from a study of blood T cell repertoires in COVID-19. Germline trimming cut 9 bases from V and 4 bases from J; bases unmatched to any gene: 7. There are 13 residues in the CDR3. Measured with immunoSEQ multiplex PCR; TCRdb has only the in-frame clones, and not every one. Seen here are 250,000 to 350,000 clones, around four fifths observed once, and the top ten hold 4.1%. The sample comprised peripheral blood. This chain uses TRBV12-3 or TRBV12-4 with TRBJ1-1; 8 bases map to TRBD1. The source is a woman between 50 and 59 years old with active or convalescent COVID-19. CDR3 bases: TGTGCCAGTATACAGGGGGAAGGCACTGAAGCTTTCTTT. Amino acid sequence: CASIQGEGTEAFF.